This TCR beta chain was identified in a study of cytomegalovirus exposure and HLA in healthy donors. As for the study in general: Earlier findings included roughly 120 million unique TCR beta sequences obtained from approximately 170 million T cells.

Germline V lookup: CDR1 SGHKS, CDR2 YYEKEE (reference sequence). The CDR3 is 17 residues long. With regard to this clone: Its antigen is unidentified. One end of the junction fails to match germline, which may point to a read error.

Study-wide points: In vitro confirmation showed a few CMV-associated chains to be CMV antigen specific.

Both 60 Vbeta primers and 13 Jbeta primers went into the PCR. TCRdb's copy holds only in-frame clones and misses some; the assay was immunoSEQ multiplex PCR. Of some 150,000 clones listed, over 70% are singletons. The sequence derives from a man between 25 and 39 years old in good health and CMV-seronegative. The V gene is TRBV5-5, the J gene TRBJ1-2; maybe TRBD1 (5 bases). What was sequenced was PBMCs. In nucleotides, the CDR3 is TGCGCCAGCAGCCAGGGATTTTACCGGGCCCATGGCTATGGCTACACCTTC. Amino acid sequence: CASSQGFYRAHGYGYTF. Drawing the rest from reference TRBV5-5 and TRBJ1-2, the complete variable domain is DAGVTQSPTHLIKTRGQQVTLRCSPISGHKSVSWYQQVLGQGPQFIFQYYEKEERGRGNFPDRFSARQFPNYSSELNVNALLLGDSALYLCASSQGFYRAHGYGYTFGSGTRLTVV.